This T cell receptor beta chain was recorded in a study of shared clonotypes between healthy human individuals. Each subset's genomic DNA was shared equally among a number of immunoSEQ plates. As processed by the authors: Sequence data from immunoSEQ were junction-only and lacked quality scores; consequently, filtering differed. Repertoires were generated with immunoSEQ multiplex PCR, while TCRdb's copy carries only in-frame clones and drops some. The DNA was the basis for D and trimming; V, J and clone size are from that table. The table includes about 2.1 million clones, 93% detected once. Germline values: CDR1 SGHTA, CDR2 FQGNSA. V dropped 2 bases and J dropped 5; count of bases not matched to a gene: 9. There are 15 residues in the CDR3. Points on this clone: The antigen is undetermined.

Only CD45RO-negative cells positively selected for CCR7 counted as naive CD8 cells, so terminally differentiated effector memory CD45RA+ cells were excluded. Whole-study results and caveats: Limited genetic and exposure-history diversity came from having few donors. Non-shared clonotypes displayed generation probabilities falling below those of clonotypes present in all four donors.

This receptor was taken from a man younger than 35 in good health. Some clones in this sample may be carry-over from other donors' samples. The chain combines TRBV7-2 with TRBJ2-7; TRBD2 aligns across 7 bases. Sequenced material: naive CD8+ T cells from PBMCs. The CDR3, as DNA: TGTGCCAGCAGCTTAAGGCTAGCGGCAGGCGACGAGCAGTACTTC. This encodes CASSLRLAAGDEQYF.